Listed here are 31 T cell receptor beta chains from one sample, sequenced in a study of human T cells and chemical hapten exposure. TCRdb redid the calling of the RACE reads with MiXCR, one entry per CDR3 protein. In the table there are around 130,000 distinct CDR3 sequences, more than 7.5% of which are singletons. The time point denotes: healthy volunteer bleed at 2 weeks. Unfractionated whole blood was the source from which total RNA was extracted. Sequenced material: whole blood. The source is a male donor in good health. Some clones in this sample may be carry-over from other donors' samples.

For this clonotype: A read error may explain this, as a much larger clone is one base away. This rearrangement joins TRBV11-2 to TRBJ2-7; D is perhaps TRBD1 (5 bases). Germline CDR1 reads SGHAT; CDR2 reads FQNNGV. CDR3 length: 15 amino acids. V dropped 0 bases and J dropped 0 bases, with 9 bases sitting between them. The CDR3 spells CASSLDRTLSYEQYF. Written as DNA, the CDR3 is TGTGCCAGCAGCTTAGACAGGACACTCTCCTACGAGCAGTACTTC.

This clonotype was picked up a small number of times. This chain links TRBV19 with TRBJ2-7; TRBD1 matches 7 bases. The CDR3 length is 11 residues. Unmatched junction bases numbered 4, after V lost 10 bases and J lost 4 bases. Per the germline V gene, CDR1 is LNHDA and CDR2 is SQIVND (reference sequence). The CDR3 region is CATSGQYEQYF. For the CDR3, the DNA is TGTGCCACTTCGGGACAGTACGAGCAGTACTTC.

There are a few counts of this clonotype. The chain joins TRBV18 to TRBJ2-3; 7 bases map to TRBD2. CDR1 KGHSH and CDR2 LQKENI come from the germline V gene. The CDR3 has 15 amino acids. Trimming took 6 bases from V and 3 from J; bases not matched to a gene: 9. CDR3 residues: CASSASGASTDTQYF. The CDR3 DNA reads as TGTGCCAGCTCCGCTAGCGGAGCTAGTACAGATACGCAGTATTTT.

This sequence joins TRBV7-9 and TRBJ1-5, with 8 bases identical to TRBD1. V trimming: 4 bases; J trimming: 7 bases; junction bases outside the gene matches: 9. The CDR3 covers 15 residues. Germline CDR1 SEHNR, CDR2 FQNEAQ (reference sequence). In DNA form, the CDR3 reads TGTGCCAGCAGCTCGACAGGGGTCATCGGCCAGCCCCAGCATTTT. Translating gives CASSSTGVIGQPQHF.

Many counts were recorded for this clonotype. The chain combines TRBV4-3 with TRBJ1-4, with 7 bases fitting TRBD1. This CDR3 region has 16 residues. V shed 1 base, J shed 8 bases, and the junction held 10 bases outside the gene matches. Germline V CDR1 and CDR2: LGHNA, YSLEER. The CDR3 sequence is CASSQAPPGTAEKLFF. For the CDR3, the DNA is TGCGCCAGCAGCCAAGCCCCCCCCGGGACAGCCGAAAAACTGTTTTTT.

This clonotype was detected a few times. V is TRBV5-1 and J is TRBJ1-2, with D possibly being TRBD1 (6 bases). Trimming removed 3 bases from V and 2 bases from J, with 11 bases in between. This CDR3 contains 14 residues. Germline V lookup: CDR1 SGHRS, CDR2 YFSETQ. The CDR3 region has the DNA TGCGCCAGCAGCTATGAAGGACAGAACTATGGCTACACCTTC. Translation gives CASSYEGQNYGYTF.

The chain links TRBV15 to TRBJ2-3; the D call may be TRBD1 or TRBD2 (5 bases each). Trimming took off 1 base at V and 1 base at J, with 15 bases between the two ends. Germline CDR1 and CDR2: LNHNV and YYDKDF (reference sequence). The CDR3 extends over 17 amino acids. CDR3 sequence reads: CATSRARDPGRTDTQYF. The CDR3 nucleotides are TGTGCCACCAGCAGAGCCCGGGACCCTGGTCGCACAGATACGCAGTATTTT.

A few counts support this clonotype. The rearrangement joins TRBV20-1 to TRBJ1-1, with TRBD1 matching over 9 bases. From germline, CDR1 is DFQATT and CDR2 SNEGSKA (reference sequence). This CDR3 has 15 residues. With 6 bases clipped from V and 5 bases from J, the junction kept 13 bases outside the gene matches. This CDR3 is CSATGTGWEGTEAFF. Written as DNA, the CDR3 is TGCAGTGCCACCGGGACAGGGTGGGAGGGGACTGAAGCTTTCTTT.

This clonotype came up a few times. CDR3 region: CASSQEFAGGPYEQYF. In DNA form, the CDR3 reads TGTGCCAGCAGCCAAGAGTTTGCGGGAGGGCCGTACGAGCAGTACTTC. V gene TRBV14 combines with J gene TRBJ2-7; 9 bases fit TRBD2. The CDR3 length is 16 residues. CDR1 is SGHDN and CDR2 is FVKESK in the germline V gene. J gave up 4 bases and V 0 bases, and 7 bases lay outside the gene matches.

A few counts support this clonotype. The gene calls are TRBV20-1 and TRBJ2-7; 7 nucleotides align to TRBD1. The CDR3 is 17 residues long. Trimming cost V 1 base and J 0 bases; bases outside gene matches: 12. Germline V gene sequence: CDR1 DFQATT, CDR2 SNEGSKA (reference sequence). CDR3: CSARGLGQGVISYEQYF. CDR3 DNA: TGCAGTGCTAGAGGCCTGGGGCAGGGGGTAATCTCCTACGAGCAGTACTTC.

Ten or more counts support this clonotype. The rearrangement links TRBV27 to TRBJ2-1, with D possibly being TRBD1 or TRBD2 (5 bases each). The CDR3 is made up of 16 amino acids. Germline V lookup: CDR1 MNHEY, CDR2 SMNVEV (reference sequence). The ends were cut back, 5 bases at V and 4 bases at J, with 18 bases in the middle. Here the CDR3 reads CASSLPRPGRYNEQFF. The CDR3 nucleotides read TGTGCCAGCAGTCTCCCTCGACCGGGACGTTACAATGAGCAGTTCTTC.

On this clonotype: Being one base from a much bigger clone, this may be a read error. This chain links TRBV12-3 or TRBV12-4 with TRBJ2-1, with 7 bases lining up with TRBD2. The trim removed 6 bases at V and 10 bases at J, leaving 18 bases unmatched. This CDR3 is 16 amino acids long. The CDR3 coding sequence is TGTGCCAGCAGCATTGGCCCGGGGAGGGCTGATGGGGAGCAGTTCTTC. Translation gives CASSIGPGRADGEQFF.

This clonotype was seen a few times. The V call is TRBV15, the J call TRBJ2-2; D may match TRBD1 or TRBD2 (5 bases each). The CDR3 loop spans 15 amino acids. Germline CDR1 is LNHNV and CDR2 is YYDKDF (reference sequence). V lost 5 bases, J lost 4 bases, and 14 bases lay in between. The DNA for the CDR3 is TGTGCCACCAGCCCGCAGGGCGAGGGCACCGGGGAGCTGTTTTTT. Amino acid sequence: CATSPQGEGTGELFF.

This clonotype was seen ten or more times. This CDR3 reads CSVGTSGSNYNEQFF. The DNA for the CDR3 is TGCAGCGTTGGGACTAGCGGGAGCAATTACAATGAGCAGTTCTTC. The rearrangement uses TRBV29-1 and TRBJ2-1, with 13 bases fitting TRBD2. Germline lookup yields CDR1 SQVTM and CDR2 ANQGSEA. Germline trimming cut 4 bases from V and 4 bases from J; bases unmatched to any gene: 4. The CDR3 consists of 15 residues.

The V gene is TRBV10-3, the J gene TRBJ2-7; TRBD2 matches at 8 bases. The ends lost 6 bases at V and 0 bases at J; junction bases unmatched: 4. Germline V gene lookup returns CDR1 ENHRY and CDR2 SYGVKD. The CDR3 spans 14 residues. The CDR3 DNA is TGTGCCATCAGAGAGACTAGCGACTCCTACGAGCAGTACTTC. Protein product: CAIRETSDSYEQYF.

The DNA of the CDR3 is TGCAGTGCTCCGTGGACAGGGGAGCTCGGCTACACCTTC. Its translation: CSAPWTGELGYTF. The chain couples TRBV20-1 to TRBJ1-2; 9 bases are a match to TRBD1. The V gene's germline CDR1 is DFQATT and CDR2 SNEGSKA (reference sequence). The ends lost 5 bases at V and 8 bases at J; junction bases unmatched: 9. CDR3 length equals 13 residues.

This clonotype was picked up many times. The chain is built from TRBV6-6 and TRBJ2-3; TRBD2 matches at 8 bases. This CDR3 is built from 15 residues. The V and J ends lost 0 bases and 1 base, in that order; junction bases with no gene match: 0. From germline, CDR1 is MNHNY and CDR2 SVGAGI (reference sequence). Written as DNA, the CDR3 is TGTGCCAGCAGTTACTCGCGGGGGGGCACAGATACGCAGTATTTT. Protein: CASSYSRGGTDTQYF.

In nucleotides, the CDR3 is TGTGCCAGCAGCCAAGGATCAGGACCCGGACGGGGTGAGCAGTACTTC. It is translated as CASSQGSGPGRGEQYF. The rearrangement links TRBV3-1 to TRBJ2-7, with TRBD2 as a possible D gene (5 bases). Germline CDR1 reads LGHDT; CDR2 reads YNNKEL (reference sequence). CDR3 size: 16 residues. The ends were cut back, 1 base at V and 7 bases at J, with 20 bases in the middle.

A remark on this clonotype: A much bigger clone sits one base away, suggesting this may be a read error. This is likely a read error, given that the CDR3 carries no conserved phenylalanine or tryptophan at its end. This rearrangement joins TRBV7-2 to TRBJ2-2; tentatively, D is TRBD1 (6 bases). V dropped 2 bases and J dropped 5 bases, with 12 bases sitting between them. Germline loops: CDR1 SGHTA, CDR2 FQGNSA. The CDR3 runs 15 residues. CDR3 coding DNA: TGTGCCAGCAGCTTAAGGGACATACGAACCGGGGAGCTGTTTTCT. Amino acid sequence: CASSLRDIRTGELFS.

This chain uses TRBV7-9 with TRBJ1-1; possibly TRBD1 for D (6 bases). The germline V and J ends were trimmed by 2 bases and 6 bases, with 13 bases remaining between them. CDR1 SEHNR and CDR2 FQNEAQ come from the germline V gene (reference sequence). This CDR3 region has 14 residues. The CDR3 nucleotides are TGTGCCAGCAGCTTACTCACCACAGGGCCTGAAGCTTTCTTT. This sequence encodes CASSLLTTGPEAFF.

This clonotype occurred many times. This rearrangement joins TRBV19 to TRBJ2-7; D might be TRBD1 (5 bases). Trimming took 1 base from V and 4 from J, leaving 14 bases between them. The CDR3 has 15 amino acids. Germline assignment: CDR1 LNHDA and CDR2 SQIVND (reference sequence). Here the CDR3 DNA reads TGTGCCAGTAGTATAGTCAGACAGCCTACTTACGAGCAGTACTTC. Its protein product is CASSIVRQPTYEQYF.

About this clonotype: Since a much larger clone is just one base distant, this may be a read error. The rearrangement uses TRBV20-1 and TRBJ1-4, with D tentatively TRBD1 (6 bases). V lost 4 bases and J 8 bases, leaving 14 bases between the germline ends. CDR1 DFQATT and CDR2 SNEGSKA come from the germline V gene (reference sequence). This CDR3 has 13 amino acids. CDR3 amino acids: CSAKVQGYEKLFF. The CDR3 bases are TGCAGTGCTAAAGTGCAGGGGTACGAAAAACTGTTTTTT.

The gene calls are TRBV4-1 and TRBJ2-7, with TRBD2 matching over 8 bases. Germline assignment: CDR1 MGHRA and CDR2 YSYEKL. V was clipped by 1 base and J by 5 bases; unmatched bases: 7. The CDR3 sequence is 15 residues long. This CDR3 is CASSQVGTRVHEQYF. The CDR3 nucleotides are TGCGCCAGCAGCCAAGTAGGGACTAGGGTTCACGAGCAGTACTTC.

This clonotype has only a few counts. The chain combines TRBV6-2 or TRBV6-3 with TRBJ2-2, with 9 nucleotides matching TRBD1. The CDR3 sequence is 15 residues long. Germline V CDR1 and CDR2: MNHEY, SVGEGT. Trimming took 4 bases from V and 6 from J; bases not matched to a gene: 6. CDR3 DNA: TGTGCCAGCAGTTCCCGGGACAGGGTTTCCGGGGAGCTGTTTTTT. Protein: CASSSRDRVSGELFF.

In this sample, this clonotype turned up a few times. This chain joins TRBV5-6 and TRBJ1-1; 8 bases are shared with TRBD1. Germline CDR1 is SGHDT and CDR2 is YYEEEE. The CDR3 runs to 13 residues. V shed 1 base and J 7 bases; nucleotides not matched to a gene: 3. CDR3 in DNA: TGTGCCAGCAGCTTGAGGACAGGGAGTGAAGCTTTCTTT. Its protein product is CASSLRTGSEAFF. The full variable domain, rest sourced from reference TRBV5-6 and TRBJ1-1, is DAGVTQSPTHLIKTRGQQVTLRCSPKSGHDTVSWYQQALGQGPQFIFQYYEEEERQRGNFPDRFSGHQFPNYSSELNVNALLLGDSALYLCASSLRTGSEAFFGQGTRLTVV.

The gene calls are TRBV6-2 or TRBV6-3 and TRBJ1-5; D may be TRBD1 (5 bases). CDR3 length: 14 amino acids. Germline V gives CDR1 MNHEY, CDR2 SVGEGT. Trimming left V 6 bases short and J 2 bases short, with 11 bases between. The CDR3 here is CASRPDSRNQPQHF. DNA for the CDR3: TGTGCCAGCAGACCCGACAGCCGCAATCAGCCCCAGCATTTT.

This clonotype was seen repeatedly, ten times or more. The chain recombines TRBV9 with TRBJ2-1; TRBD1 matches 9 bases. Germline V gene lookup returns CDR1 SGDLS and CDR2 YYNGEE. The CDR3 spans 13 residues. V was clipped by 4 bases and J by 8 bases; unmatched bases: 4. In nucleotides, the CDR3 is TGTGCCAGCAGCCCTGGGACAGGGTATGAGCAGTTCTTC. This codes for CASSPGTGYEQFF.

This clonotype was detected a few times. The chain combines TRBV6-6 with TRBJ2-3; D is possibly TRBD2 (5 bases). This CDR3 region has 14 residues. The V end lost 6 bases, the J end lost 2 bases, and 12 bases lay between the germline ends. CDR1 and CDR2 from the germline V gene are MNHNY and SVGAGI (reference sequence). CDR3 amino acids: CASRPRGFTDTQYF. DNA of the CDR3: TGTGCCAGCAGACCACGGGGATTCACAGATACGCAGTATTTT.

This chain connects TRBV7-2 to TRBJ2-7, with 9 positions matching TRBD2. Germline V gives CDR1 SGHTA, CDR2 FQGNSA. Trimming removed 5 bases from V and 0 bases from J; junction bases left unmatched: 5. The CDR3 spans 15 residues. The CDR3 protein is CASSDSGGPSYEQYF. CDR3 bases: TGTGCCAGCAGCGATAGCGGGGGCCCCTCCTACGAGCAGTACTTC.

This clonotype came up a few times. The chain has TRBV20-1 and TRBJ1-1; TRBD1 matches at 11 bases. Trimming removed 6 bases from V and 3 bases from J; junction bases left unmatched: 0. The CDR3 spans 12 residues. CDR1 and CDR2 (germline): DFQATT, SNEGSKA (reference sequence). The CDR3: CSAGQGDTEAFF. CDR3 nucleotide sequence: TGCAGTGCGGGACAGGGGGACACTGAAGCTTTCTTT.

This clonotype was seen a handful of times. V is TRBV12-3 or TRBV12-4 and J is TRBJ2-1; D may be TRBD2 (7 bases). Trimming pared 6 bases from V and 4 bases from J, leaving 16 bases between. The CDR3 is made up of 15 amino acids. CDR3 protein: CASSPPGGPYNEQFF. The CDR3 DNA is TGTGCCAGCAGCCCACCGGGGGGCCCATACAATGAGCAGTTCTTC.